This passage covers 21 T cell receptor beta chains from one sample sequenced in a study of breast tumors, draining lymph nodes, adjacent tissues. From the multiplex PCR reads, TCRdb called clonotypes with MiXCR, one entry per CDR3 protein. The sample has 150,000 or so distinct CDR3 sequences; 30% to 40% are singletons. Samples came from axillary lymph nodes draining the breast cancer. Sequencing was done on a sample of axillary lymph node tissue. The source of these receptors is a female donor with breast cancer. Some clones in this sample may be carry-over from other donors' samples.

The chain links TRBV7-9 to TRBJ2-3; TRBD1 or TRBD2 may be the D gene (5 bases each). Deletions cut 5 bases from V and 6 bases from J, with 18 bases between. The CDR3 extends over 15 amino acids. Germline V gene data show CDR1 as SEHNR and CDR2 as FQNEAQ (reference sequence). This CDR3 is CASSPGRGSTDTQYF. CDR3 nucleotides: TGTGCCAGCAGCCCGGGACGGGGATCAACGGATACGCAGTATTTT.

This clonotype appeared many times. The chain joins TRBV5-8 to TRBJ2-7; 8 bases are shared with TRBD2. This CDR3 is built from 17 residues. Looked up from germline, CDR1 is SGHTS and CDR2 is YDEGEE. With 2 bases clipped from V and 2 bases from J, the junction kept 12 bases outside the gene matches. CDR3 in DNA: TGTGCCAGCAGCTTAACGAAAGCGGGAGAAAACCCCTACGAGCAGTACTTC. This sequence encodes CASSLTKAGENPYEQYF.

Note on this clonotype: At one boundary the junction diverges from the germline segment, which might be a read error. The chain recombines TRBV7-9 with TRBJ2-7; maybe TRBD2 (6 bases). Germline values: CDR1 SEHNR, CDR2 FQNEAQ (reference sequence). The CDR3 totals 17 residues. Here the CDR3 reads CASSMLATRQSSYQQYF. CDR3 sequence (DNA): TGTGCCAGCAGCATGCTAGCGACCCGTCAAAGCTCCTACCAGCAGTACTTC. Full variable domain (rest looked up from reference TRBV7-9 and TRBJ2-7): DTGVSQNPRHKITKRGQNVTFRCDPISEHNRLYWYRQTLGQGPEFLTYFQNEAQLEKSRLLSDRFSAERPKGSFSTLEIQRTEQGDSAMYLCASSMLATRQSSYQQYFGPGTRLTVT.

The chain recombines TRBV12-3 or TRBV12-4 with TRBJ1-6, with TRBD1 matching 7 bases. Unmatched junction bases numbered 6, after V lost 3 bases and J lost 7 bases. The CDR3 is 15 amino acids. The CDR3 DNA is TGTGCCAGCAGTTTTCTCAGGGGGAAGAATTCACCCCTCCACTTT. Translation: CASSFLRGKNSPLHF.

Of note for this clonotype: One end of the junction fails to match germline, which may point to a read error. This sequence joins TRBV15 and TRBJ2-7; maybe TRBD1 (6 bases). The CDR3 covers 15 residues. CDR1 and CDR2 (germline): LNHNV, YYDKDF (reference sequence). CDR3 bases: TGTGCCACCAGCAGACATACAGGGAACTCCTACGAGCAGCACTTC. It yields the protein CATSRHTGNSYEQHF. The complete variable domain, with remaining parts taken from reference TRBV15 and TRBJ2-7, reads DAMVIQNPRYQVTQFGKPVTLSCSQTLNHNVMYWYQQKSSQAPKLLFHYYDKDFNNEADTPDNFQSRRPNTSFCFLDIRSPGLGDTAMYLCATSRHTGNSYEQHFGPGTRLTVT.

The V call is TRBV6-5, the J call TRBJ2-1, with 10 bases aligning to TRBD2. The CDR3 contains 16 residues. In germline, CDR1 is MNHEY, CDR2 SVGAGI. Trimming cost V 6 bases and J 7 bases; bases outside gene matches: 12. CDR3 loop: CASSPGPPSGGNEQFF. The CDR3 DNA is TGTGCCAGCAGCCCCGGGCCTCCTAGCGGGGGAAATGAGCAGTTCTTC.

This clonotype was counted many times. The genes are TRBV29-1 and TRBJ2-1; 9 bases match TRBD2. CDR1 is SQVTM, CDR2 ANQGSEA, per germline. This CDR3 is 13 amino acids long. Trimming cost V 4 bases and J 7 bases; bases outside gene matches: 5. The CDR3 protein is CSVGLAGANEQFF. The CDR3 DNA follows: TGCAGCGTTGGGTTAGCGGGGGCGAATGAGCAGTTCTTC.

This clonotype has more than one count but fewer than ten. One end of the junction does not line up with germline, which may come from a read error. The chain couples TRBV6-6 to TRBJ1-5; D remains unclear. The J call is in doubt because the DNA end fits TRBJ2-3 better. The CDR3 length is 17 residues. Per germline, CDR1 MNHNY and CDR2 SVGAGI (reference sequence). The CDR3 bases are TGTGCCAGCAGTCACTCGATGGGCCAAGGAAGCAATCAGCCCCAGTATTTT. Translation: CASSHSMGQGSNQPQYF.

This clonotype occurred many times. The V gene is TRBV5-6, the J gene TRBJ1-6; 10 nucleotides agree with TRBD1. The CDR3 has 16 amino acids. V was clipped by 2 bases and J by 7 bases; unmatched bases: 6. Germline-derived CDR1 and CDR2 are SGHDT and YYEEEE. The CDR3 DNA follows: TGTGCCAGCAGCTTCGGGACAGGGGAACCCAATTCACCCCTCCACTTT. Translated: CASSFGTGEPNSPLHF.

The V gene is TRBV7-9, the J gene TRBJ1-1; D might be TRBD1 (5 bases). This CDR3 is 12 amino acids long. Germline V lookup: CDR1 SEHNR, CDR2 FQNEAQ (reference sequence). Trimming left V 1 base short and J 7 bases short, with 7 bases between. The CDR3 bases are TGTGCCAGCAGCTTAGAAGGGGATGAAGCTTTCTTT. Protein sequence: CASSLEGDEAFF.

This chain uses TRBV15 with TRBJ2-7, with TRBD2 matching 7 bases. Germline-derived CDR1 and CDR2 are LNHNV and YYDKDF (reference sequence). After removal of 3 bases from V and 2 bases from J, the junction contained 7 bases not matched to a gene. This CDR3 has 15 residues. CDR3 in amino acids: CATSSPRRGAYEQYF. The CDR3 DNA is TGTGCCACCAGCAGCCCCCGCCGGGGGGCCTACGAGCAGTACTTC.

The sample holds many counts of this clonotype. The J gene is TRBJ2-2, the V gene TRBV24-1, with no clear D. CDR1 is KGHDR, CDR2 SFDVKD, per germline. The CDR3 totals 15 residues. Trimming shortened V by 4 bases and J by 3 bases, and 11 bases separated the two germline ends. The CDR3 spells CATSDALSHTGELFF. The DNA for the CDR3 is TGTGCCACCAGTGACGCACTAAGCCACACCGGGGAGCTGTTTTTT.

As regards this clonotype: A read error may account for a junction end that differs from germline. V and J are TRBV9 and TRBJ2-5; 9 bases agree with TRBD2. The germline gives CDR1 SGDLS, CDR2 YYNGEE. The CDR3 length is 15 residues. The CDR3 DNA follows: TGTGCCAGCAGCGAGGGGACTAGCAGACAGGAGACCCCGTACTTC. Its translation: CASSEGTSRQETPYF.

This clonotype was recorded at least ten times. The chain combines TRBV19 with TRBJ2-1; D gene unclear. V was shortened by 1 base and J by 9 bases, with 10 bases between the two germline ends. CDR3 length: 13 residues. CDR1 is LNHDA, CDR2 SQIVND, per germline (reference sequence). In DNA, the CDR3 is TGTGCCAGTAGTATAGGTGGCCCCGGTGAGCAGTTCTTC. Translated: CASSIGGPGEQFF.

In this sample, this clonotype turned up once. As DNA, the CDR3 is TGCAGTGCTAGGTCACCAGACAGTGCAGGCTACGAGCAGTACTTC. It is translated as CSARSPDSAGYEQYF. The chain is built from TRBV20-1 and TRBJ2-7; the D gene is possibly TRBD1 (5 bases). The CDR3 runs to 15 residues. The germline CDR1 and CDR2 sequences are DFQATT and SNEGSKA (reference sequence). The ends were cut back, 3 bases at V and 3 bases at J, with 18 bases in the middle.

The chain couples TRBV2 to TRBJ2-1; no definite D call. This CDR3 is 11 amino acids long. Germline CDR1 is SNHLY and CDR2 is FYNNEI. The V gene lost 8 bases and the J gene lost 6 bases, with 8 bases spanning the gap. CDR3 amino acids: CASLGPNEQFF. CDR3 DNA sequence: TGTGCCAGCCTAGGGCCCAATGAGCAGTTCTTC.

A word on this clonotype: A read error may account for a junction end that differs from germline. This rearrangement joins TRBV7-3 to TRBJ2-3; D not resolved. The V gene's germline CDR1 is SGHTA and CDR2 FQGTGA. There are 13 residues in the CDR3. The CDR3 sequence: CATPSACDDTQYF. CDR3 DNA: TGTGCTACCCCCTCGGCGTGCGACGATACGCAGTACTTT.

Regarding this clonotype: At one boundary the junction diverges from the germline segment, which might be a read error. The rearrangement links TRBV20-1 to TRBJ1-1; D possibly corresponds to TRBD1 (5 bases). CDR1 is DFQATT and CDR2 is SNEGSKA in the germline V gene (reference sequence). This CDR3 region has 13 residues. In nucleotides, the CDR3 is TGCAGTGCTAGGCGACTTGGGACGCTGACAGCTCTCTTT. It is translated as CSARRLGTLTALF.

There are many counts of this clonotype. The rearrangement links TRBV27 to TRBJ2-5; TRBD2 aligns across 16 bases. The V and J ends lost 6 bases and 6 bases, in that order; junction bases with no gene match: 10. The CDR3 has 17 residues. Germline V gives CDR1 MNHEY, CDR2 SMNVEV (reference sequence). CDR3 amino acids: CASSPGTSGRAVKTQYF. CDR3 bases: TGTGCCAGCAGCCCCGGGACTAGCGGGAGGGCCGTGAAGACCCAGTACTTC.

This clonotype was detected ten times or more. The chain carries TRBV3-2 and TRBJ2-1; the D call in the table, TRBD1, was not verified against the DNA. TRBV3-2 is recorded as a pseudogene. The CDR3 consists of 18 residues. In nucleotides, the CDR3 is TGTGCCAGCAGCCCACAACCCCCGGGACAGGGGGGATACAATGAGCAGTTCTTC. It is translated as CASSPQPPGQGGYNEQFF.

The rearrangement links TRBV12-3 or TRBV12-4 to TRBJ1-5, with a possible D match to TRBD1 (5 bases). The CDR3 has 14 amino acids. The V gene lost 7 bases and the J gene lost 2 bases, with 12 bases spanning the gap. CDR3 DNA: TGTGCCAGCAAACGGGACGGAGGCAATCAGCCCCAGCATTTT. Protein: CASKRDGGNQPQHF.